This is a list of T cell receptor beta chains from one sample in a study of T cell responses to AZD1222 COVID-19 vaccine. Libraries were prepared by immunoSEQ multiplex PCR; TCRdb keeps only in-frame clonotypes and omits some of them. The top ten hold about 3% of the sample, which has about 140,000 clones, 92% seen once. Specimen: peripheral blood, collected on day 0 of AZD1222 vaccination. Receptor source: an adult in good health. The CDR3 runs from the conserved cysteine through the conserved F or W. Each record gives: V gene, clone size, CDR3 length, J gene, D gene, CDR3 protein, CDR3 DNA. D genes are given only for firm matches. Size is stated for part of the rows, as once, few or many counts, or as a class when the clone is expanded.

>TRBV7-8|NA|13|TRBJ1-1|NA
CASSPLLGTEAFF
TGTGCCAGCAGCCCCCTATTAGGGACTGAAGCTTTCTTT
>TRBV15|once|15|TRBJ1-2|NA
CATSLAAPGGNGYTF
TGTGCCACCAGCCTCGCGGCGCCGGGGGGCAATGGCTACACCTTC
>TRBV4-2|NA|16|TRBJ2-3|TRBD2
CASSQDGTSGLDTQYF
TGTGCCAGCAGCCAAGACGGGACTAGCGGGTTGGATACGCAGTATTTT
>TRBV7-3|NA|16|TRBJ2-2|TRBD2
CASSLPLAGGFGELFF
TGTGCCAGCAGCTTACCGCTAGCGGGAGGGTTCGGGGAGCTGTTTTTT
>TRBV19|NA|11|TRBJ1-1|TRBD1
CASSRDREAFF
TGTGCCAGTAGTAGGGACAGAGAAGCTTTCTTT
>TRBV29-1|once|13|TRBJ1-1|TRBD1
CSARTGGNTEAFF
TGCAGCGCTAGGACAGGGGGGAACACTGAAGCTTTCTTT
>TRBV28|NA|15|TRBJ1-5|TRBD1
CASSFLTGPNQPQHF
TGTGCCAGCAGTTTCTTGACAGGGCCCAATCAGCCCCAGCATTTT
>TRBV11-3|NA|14|TRBJ2-3|TRBD2
CASSRGGVSDTQYF
TGTGCCAGCAGCCGGGGGGGAGTGTCAGATACGCAGTATTTT
>TRBV6-5|NA|14|TRBJ2-1|TRBD2
CASAPGTSNNEQFF
TGTGCCAGCGCCCCCGGGACTAGTAACAATGAGCAGTTCTTC
>TRBV20-1|NA|11|TRBJ2-1|NA
CSAHGFDEQFF
TGCAGTGCTCACGGATTCGATGAGCAGTTCTTC
>TRBV7-9|NA|16|TRBJ2-1|TRBD2
CASSLSSGLASNEQFF
TGTGCCAGCAGCTTATCTTCCGGACTAGCATCCAATGAGCAGTTCTTC
>TRBV24-1|NA|15|TRBJ2-5|TRBD2
CATSSPSGGQETQYF
TGTGCCACCAGTTCGCCTAGCGGGGGCCAAGAGACCCAGTACTTC
>TRBV28|NA|15|TRBJ1-6|NA
CASWGSSSYNSPLHF
TGTGCCAGCTGGGGCTCTAGCTCCTATAATTCACCCCTCCACTTT
>TRBV7-9|NA|17|TRBJ2-4|TRBD2
CASSPPIAGRAKNIQYF
TGTGCCAGCAGCCCTCCGATAGCGGGGCGAGCCAAAAACATTCAGTACTTC
>TRBV18|NA|15|TRBJ1-2|TRBD1
CASSEGTAKMDGYTF
TGTGCCAGCTCGGAGGGGACAGCGAAGATGGATGGCTACACCTTC